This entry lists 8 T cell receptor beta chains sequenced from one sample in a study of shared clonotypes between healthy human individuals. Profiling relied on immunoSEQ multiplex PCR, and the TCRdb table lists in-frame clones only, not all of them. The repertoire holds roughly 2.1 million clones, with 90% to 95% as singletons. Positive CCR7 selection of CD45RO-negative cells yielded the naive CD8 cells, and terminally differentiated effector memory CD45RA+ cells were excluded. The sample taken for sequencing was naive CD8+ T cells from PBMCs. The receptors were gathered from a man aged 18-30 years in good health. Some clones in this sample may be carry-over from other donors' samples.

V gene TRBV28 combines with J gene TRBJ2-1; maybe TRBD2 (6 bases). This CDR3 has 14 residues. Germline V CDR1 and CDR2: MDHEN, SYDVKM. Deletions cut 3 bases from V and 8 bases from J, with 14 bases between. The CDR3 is CASSFSRRADEQFF. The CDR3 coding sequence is TGTGCCAGCAGTTTTTCCCGGAGGGCGGATGAGCAGTTCTTC.

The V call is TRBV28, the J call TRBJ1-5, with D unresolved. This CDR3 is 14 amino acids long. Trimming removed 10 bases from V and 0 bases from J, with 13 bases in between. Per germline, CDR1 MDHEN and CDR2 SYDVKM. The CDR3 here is CAISSRYSNQPQHF. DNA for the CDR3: TGTGCCATCTCGTCGAGGTATAGCAATCAGCCCCAGCATTTT.

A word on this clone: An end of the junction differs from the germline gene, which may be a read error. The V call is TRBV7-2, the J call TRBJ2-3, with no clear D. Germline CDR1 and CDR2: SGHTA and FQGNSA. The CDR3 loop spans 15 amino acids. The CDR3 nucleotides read TGTGCCAGTAGCTCCCTGGCGGTCCGCACAGATACGCAGTATTTT. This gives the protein CASSSLAVRTDTQYF.

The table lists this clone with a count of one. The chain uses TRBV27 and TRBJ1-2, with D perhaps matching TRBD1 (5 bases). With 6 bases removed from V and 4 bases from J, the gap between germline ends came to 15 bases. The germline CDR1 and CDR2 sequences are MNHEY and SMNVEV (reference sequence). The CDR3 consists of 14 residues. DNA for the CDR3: TGTGCCAGCAGGGACTCTGGGGGTGCCTATGGCTACACCTTC. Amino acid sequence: CASRDSGGAYGYTF.

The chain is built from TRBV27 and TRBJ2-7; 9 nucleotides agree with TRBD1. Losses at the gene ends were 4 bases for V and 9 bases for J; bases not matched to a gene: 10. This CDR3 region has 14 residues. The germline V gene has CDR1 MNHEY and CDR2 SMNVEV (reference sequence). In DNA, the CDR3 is TGTGCCAGCAGTTCGGACAGGGGCCTTTTGGGGCAGTACTTC. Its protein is CASSSDRGLLGQYF.

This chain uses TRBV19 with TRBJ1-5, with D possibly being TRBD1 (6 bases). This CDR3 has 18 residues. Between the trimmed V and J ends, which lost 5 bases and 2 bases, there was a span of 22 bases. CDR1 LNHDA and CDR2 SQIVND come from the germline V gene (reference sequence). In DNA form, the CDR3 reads TGTGCCAGTAGTCTTACAGGGATACCCCTTATGGGCAATCAGCCCCAGCATTTT. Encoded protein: CASSLTGIPLMGNQPQHF.

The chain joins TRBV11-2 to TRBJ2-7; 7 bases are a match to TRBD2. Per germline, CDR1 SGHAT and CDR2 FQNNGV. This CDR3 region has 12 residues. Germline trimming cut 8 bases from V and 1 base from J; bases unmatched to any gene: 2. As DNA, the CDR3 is TGTGCCAGCCTCGGGGGGTCCTACGAGCAGTACTTC. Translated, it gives CASLGGSYEQYF.

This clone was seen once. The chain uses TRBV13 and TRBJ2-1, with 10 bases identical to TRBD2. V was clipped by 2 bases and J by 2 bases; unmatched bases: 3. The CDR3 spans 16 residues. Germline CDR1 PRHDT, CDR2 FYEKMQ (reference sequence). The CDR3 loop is CASSLPLAGAYNEQFF. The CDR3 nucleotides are TGTGCCAGCAGCTTACCTCTAGCGGGGGCCTACAATGAGCAGTTCTTC.